This TCR beta chain was recovered during a study of shared clonotypes between healthy human individuals. Study results and caveats: The small donor group covered limited genetic and exposure diversity. The study generally estimated greater richness for naive than memory subsets. Sampling was confined to blood; repertoires within tissues likely differ.

On this clone itself: The antigen is not known.

Clones were sequenced by immunoSEQ multiplex PCR, and TCRdb holds only the in-frame ones, with some missing. In the table there are millions of clones, just over 90% of which are singletons. CDR1 is SQVTM, CDR2 ANQGSEA, per germline. After removal of 6 bases from V and 0 bases from J, the junction contained 3 bases not matched to a gene. The CDR3 sequence is 14 residues long. The clonotype was recovered from a man aged 18 to 29 in good health. Some clones in this sample may be carry-over from other donors' samples. V gene TRBV29-1 combines with J gene TRBJ1-5, with 9 positions matching TRBD1. The sample was naive CD4+ T cells from PBMCs. Subset given: CD45RA+ positively selected. DNA for the CDR3: TGCAGCGTCGGGACAGGGTATAGCAATCAGCCCCAGCATTTT. Translation: CSVGTGYSNQPQHF.